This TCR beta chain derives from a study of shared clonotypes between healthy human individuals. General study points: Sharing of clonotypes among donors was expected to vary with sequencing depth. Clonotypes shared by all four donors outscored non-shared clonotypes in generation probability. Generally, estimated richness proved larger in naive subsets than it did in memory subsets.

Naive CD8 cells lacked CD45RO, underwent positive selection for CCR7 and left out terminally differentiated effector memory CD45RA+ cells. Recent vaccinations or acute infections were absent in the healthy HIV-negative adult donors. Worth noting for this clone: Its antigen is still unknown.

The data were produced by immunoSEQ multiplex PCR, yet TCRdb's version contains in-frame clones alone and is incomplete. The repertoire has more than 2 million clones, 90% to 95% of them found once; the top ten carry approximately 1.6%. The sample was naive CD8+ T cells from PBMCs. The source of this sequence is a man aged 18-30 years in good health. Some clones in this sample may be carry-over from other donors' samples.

The CDR3 sequence is CASSPVRDRGPDTQYF. The CDR3 DNA is TGTGCCAGCAGTCCCGTCCGGGACAGGGGTCCAGATACGCAGTATTTT. This chain joins TRBV27 and TRBJ2-3; the match to TRBD1 covers 10 bases. The CDR3 contains 16 residues. The V and J ends lost 5 bases and 4 bases, in that order; junction bases with no gene match: 9. Germline V lookup: CDR1 MNHEY, CDR2 SMNVEV (reference sequence).